In its sample, the clone carrying this TCR beta chain was seen many times. Antigen specificity is unknown. The data stem from a study of post-analysis software for immune sequencing data. Study-wide results and limits: There was significantly lower normalized Chao1 diversity in multiple sclerosis patients than in controls. Compared with controls, patients had more of about 5 TRBV segments, including TRBV5-6, TRBV5-1 and TRBV20-1.

Germline V gives CDR1 SQVTM, CDR2 ANQGSEA. The CDR3 sequence is 14 residues long. Between the trimmed V and J ends, which lost 5 bases and 6 bases, there was a span of 20 bases. cDNA libraries for TCR beta contained unique molecular identifiers. TCRdb called the PCR reads again in MiXCR, with one record for every CDR3 protein. The sample records some 800,000 distinct CDR3 sequences, around 42% being singletons. The sequence was collected from a girl between 5 and 17 years old with multiple sclerosis. Input material: blood. The chain links TRBV29-1 to TRBJ2-7; weak D call: TRBD1 (5 bases). CDR3 sequence: CSVRGRSQQGEQYF. CDR3 nucleotide sequence: TGCAGCGTTCGAGGACGCTCACAGCAGGGCGAGCAGTACTTC.